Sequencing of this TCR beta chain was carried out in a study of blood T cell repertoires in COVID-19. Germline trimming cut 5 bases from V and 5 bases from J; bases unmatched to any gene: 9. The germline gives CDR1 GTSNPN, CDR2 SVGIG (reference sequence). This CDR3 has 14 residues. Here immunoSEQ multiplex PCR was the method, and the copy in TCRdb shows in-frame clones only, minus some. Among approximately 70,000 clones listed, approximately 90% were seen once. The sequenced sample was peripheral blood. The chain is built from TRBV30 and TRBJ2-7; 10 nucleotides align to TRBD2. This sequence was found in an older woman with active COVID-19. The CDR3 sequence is CAWGSGRVWDEQYF. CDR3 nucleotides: TGTGCCTGGGGCAGCGGGAGGGTCTGGGACGAGCAGTACTTC.